This T cell receptor beta chain is drawn from a study of technical replicates of blood from a few donors. The V gene's germline CDR1 is SGHTA and CDR2 FQGNSA. V was clipped by 5 bases and J by 8 bases, with 18 bases between them. The CDR3 is made up of 14 amino acids. Only in-frame clones appear in the TCRdb table, and some are missing; sequencing was by immunoSEQ multiplex PCR. The sample holds about 62,000 clones, just under 90% seen once. This sequence joins TRBV7-2 and TRBJ2-5, with a weak D call TRBD1 (9 bases). The TCR comes from a human donor in good health. Some clones in this sample may be carry-over from other donors' samples. The sequencing input was PBMCs. CDR3 region: CASSLQGAGGTQYF. CDR3 bases: TGTGCCAGCAGCCTACAGGGGGCGGGGGGTACCCAGTACTTC.